A single sample is the source of the 4 T cell receptor beta chains below, sequenced in a study of cytomegalovirus exposure and HLA in healthy donors (dated by TCRdb to 2016 to 2017). Library method: the immunoSEQ multiplex PCR assay. A mixture of 60 forward primers for TCR Vbeta segments and 13 reverse primers for TCR Jbeta segments was used in the multiplex PCR. As stored in TCRdb, this immuneACCESS dataset retains in-frame rearrangements with V and J assigned. A fraction of the clones does not appear; measured against another copy, unresolved V genes explain less than half of the discrepancy, and the remainder lacks a known reason. The sample data list under 200,000 clones, and just under 80% of these were observed just once. Clones ranked in the top ten supply around 3% of the sample. The sample comprised PBMCs. The receptors shown here come from a woman in her fifties or sixties in good health and CMV-seropositive.

This clone was seen just once. The gene calls are TRBV6-6 and TRBJ1-4, with no clear D. Trimming cost V 5 bases and J 3 bases, with 13 bases left between them. This CDR3 spans 15 amino acids. Looked up from germline, CDR1 is MNHNY and CDR2 is SVGAGI (reference sequence). The CDR3 nucleotides are TGTGCCAGCAGTCGAGAGCCGAGTCCTAATGAAAAACTGTTTTTT. This codes for CASSREPSPNEKLFF.

This CDR3 is CASSFHKYEKLFF. CDR3 nucleotide sequence: TGTGCCAGCAGCTTCCACAAATATGAAAAACTGTTTTTT. The V and J genes are TRBV7-2 and TRBJ1-4; D unclear. This CDR3 contains 13 residues. Trimming removed 3 bases from V and 6 bases from J, with 8 bases in between. Germline V CDR1 and CDR2: SGHTA, FQGNSA.

This chain connects TRBV9 to TRBJ1-3; D not resolved. The CDR3 is 11 amino acids. CDR1 and CDR2 (germline): SGDLS, YYNGEE. Trimming stripped 3 bases from V and 10 bases from J, with 8 bases between. This CDR3 is CASSAAGTIYF. The CDR3 DNA reads as TGTGCCAGCAGCGCCGCGGGTACCATATATTTT.

The chain links TRBV14 to TRBJ2-1; TRBD1 might be the D (5 bases). Trimming pared 4 bases from V and 6 bases from J, leaving 10 bases between. This CDR3 has 13 residues. Germline loops: CDR1 SGHDN, CDR2 FVKESK. The CDR3 nucleotides are TGTGCCAGCAGCCGGGATAGGGGCAATGAGCAGTTCTTC. Encoded protein: CASSRDRGNEQFF.